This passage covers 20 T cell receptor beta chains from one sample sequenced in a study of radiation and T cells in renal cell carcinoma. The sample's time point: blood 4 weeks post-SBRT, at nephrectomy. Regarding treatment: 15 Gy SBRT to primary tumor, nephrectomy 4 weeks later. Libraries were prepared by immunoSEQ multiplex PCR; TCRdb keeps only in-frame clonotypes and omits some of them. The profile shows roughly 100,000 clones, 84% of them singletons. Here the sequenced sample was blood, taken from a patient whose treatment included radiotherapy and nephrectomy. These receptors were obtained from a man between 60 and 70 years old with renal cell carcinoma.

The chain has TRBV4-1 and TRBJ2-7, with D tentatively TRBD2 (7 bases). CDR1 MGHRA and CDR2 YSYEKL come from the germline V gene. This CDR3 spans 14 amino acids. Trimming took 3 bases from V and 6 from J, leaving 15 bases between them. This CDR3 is CASSQGGRLGEQYF. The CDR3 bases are TGCGCCAGCAGCCAGGGGGGGCGCCTCGGCGAGCAGTACTTC.

Written as DNA, the CDR3 is TGCAGCGTTGAAGTCCTAGGGGACTACGAGCAGTACTTC. It translates to CSVEVLGDYEQYF. This rearrangement joins TRBV29-1 to TRBJ2-7, with D maybe TRBD1 (5 bases). V was clipped by 1 base and J by 3 bases, with 10 bases between them. The CDR3 covers 13 residues. CDR1 and CDR2 (germline): SQVTM, ANQGSEA.

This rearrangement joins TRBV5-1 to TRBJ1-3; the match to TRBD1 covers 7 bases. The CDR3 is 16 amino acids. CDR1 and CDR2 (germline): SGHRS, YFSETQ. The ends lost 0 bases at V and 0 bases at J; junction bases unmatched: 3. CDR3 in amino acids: CASSLVGQSSGNTIYF. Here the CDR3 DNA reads TGCGCCAGCAGCTTGGTGGGACAGAGCTCTGGAAACACCATATATTTT.

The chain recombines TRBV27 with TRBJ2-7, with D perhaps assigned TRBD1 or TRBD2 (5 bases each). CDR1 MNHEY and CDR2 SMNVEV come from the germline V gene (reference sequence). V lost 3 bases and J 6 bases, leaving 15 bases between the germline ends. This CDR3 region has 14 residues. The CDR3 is CASSFTDGTREQYF. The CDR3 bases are TGTGCCAGCAGTTTCACGGACGGGACCCGCGAGCAGTACTTC.

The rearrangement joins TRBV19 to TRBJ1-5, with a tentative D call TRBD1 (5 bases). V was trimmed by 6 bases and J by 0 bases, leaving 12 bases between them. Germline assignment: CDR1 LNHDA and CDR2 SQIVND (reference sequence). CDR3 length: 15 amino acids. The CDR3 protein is CASSDSFHSNQPQHF. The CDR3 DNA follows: TGTGCCAGTAGCGACAGCTTTCATAGCAATCAGCCCCAGCATTTT.

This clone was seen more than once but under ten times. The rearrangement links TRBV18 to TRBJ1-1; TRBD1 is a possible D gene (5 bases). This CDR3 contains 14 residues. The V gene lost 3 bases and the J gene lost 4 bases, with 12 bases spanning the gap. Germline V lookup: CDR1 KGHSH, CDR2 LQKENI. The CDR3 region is CASSPAQGLTEAFF. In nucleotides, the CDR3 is TGTGCCAGCTCACCGGCGCAGGGTCTCACTGAAGCTTTCTTT.

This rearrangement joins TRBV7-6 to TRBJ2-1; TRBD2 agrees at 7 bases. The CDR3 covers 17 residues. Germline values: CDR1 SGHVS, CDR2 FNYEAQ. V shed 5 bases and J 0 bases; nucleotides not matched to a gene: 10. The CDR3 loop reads CASSTGGAGSSYNEQFF. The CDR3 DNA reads TGTGCCAGCAGCACGGGGGGAGCGGGAAGCTCCTACAATGAGCAGTTCTTC.

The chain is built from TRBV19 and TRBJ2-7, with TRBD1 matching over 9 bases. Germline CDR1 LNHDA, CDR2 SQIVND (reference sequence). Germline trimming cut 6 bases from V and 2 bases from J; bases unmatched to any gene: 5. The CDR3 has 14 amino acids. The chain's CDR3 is CASSIGDRAYEQYF. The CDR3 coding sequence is TGTGCCAGTAGCATTGGGGACAGGGCCTACGAGCAGTACTTC.

The CDR3 DNA reads as TGTGCCAGCAGTGACGGTTCTACTGAGCAGTTCTTC. As protein: CASSDGSTEQFF. This chain links TRBV6-4 with TRBJ2-1; D uncertain. CDR3 length: 12 amino acids. Germline V gene sequence: CDR1 MRHNA, CDR2 SNTAGT. V was shortened by 2 bases and J by 9 bases, with 8 bases between the two germline ends.

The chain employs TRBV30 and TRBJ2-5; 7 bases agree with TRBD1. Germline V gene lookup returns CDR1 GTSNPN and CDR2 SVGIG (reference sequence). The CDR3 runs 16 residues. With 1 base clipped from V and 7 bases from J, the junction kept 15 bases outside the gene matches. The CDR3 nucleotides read TGTGCCTGGAGTGAAATTATTACAGGGAACAGGGGGACCCAGTACTTC. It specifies CAWSEIITGNRGTQYF. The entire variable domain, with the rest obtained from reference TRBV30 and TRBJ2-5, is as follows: SQTIHQWPATLVQPVGSPLSLECTVEGTSNPNLYWYRQAAGRGLQLLFYSVGIGQISSEVPQNLSASRPQDRQFILSSKKLLLSDSGFYLCAWSEIITGNRGTQYFGPGTRLLVL.

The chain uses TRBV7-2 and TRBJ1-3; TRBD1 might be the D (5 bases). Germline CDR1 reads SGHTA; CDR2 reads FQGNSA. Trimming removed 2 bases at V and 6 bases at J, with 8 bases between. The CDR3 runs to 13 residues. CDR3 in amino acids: CASSLSGTNTIYF. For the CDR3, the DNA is TGTGCCAGCAGCTTATCAGGGACAAACACCATATATTTT.

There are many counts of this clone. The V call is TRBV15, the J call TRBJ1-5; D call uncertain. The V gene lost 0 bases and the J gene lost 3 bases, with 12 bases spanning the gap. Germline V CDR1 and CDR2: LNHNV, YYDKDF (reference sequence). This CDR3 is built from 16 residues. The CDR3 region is CATSRDTRPTNQPQHF. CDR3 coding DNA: TGTGCCACCAGCAGAGACACTAGACCGACCAATCAGCCCCAGCATTTT.

The CDR3 nucleotides read TGTGCCAGCAGCGTAGAAGGGACCCCCGGGATAGAGACCCAGTACTTC. Residues: CASSVEGTPGIETQYF. J is TRBJ2-5 and V is TRBV9, with D perhaps given as TRBD1 or TRBD2 (5 bases each). CDR1 and CDR2 (germline): SGDLS, YYNGEE. The CDR3 sequence is 16 residues long. V lost 0 bases and J lost 4, with 16 bases in between.

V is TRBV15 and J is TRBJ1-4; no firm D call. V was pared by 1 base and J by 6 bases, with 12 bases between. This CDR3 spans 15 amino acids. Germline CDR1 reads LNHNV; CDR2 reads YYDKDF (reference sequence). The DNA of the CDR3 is TGTGCCACCAGCAGAGCCGGAGCGGGTGATGAAAAACTGTTTTTT. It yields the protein CATSRAGAGDEKLFF.

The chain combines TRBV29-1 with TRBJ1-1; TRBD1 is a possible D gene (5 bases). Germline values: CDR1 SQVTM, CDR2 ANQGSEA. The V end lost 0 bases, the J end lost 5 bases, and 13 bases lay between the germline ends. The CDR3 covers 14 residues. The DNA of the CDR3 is TGCAGCGTTGAAGATCCCCGGGGGAGGACTGAAGCTTTCTTT. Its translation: CSVEDPRGRTEAFF. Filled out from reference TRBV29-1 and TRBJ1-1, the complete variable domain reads SAVISQKPSRDICQRGTSLTIQCQVDSQVTMMFWYRQQPGQSLTLIATANQGSEATYESGFVIDKFPISRPNLTFSTLTVSNMSPEDSSIYLCSVEDPRGRTEAFFGQGTRLTVV.

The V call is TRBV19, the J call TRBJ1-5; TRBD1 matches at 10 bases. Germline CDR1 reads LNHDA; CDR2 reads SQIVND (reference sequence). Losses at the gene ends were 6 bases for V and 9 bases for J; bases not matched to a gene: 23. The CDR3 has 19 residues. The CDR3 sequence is CASSRKRTGTGATLVPQHF. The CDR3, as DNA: TGTGCCAGTAGCCGGAAACGGACCGGGACAGGGGCCACCTTGGTGCCCCAGCATTTT.

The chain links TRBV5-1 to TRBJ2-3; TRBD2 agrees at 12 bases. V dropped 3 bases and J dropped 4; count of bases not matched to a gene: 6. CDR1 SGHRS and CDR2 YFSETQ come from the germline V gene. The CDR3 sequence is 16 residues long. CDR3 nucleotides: TGCGCCAGCAGCTCGGTGGCTAGCGGGAGGGCAGATACGCAGTATTTT. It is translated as CASSSVASGRADTQYF.

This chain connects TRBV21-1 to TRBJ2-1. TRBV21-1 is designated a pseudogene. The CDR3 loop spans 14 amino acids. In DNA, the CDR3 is TGTGCCAGCAGCAAGGGACGCTCCTACAATGAGCAGTTCTTC. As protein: CASSKGRSYNEQFF.

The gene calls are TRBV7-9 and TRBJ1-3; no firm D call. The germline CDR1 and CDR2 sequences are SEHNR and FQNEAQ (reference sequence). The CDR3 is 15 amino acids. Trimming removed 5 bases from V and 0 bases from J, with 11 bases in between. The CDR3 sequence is CASSQSGLSGNTIYF. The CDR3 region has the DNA TGTGCCAGCAGCCAATCCGGTCTCTCTGGAAACACCATATATTTT.

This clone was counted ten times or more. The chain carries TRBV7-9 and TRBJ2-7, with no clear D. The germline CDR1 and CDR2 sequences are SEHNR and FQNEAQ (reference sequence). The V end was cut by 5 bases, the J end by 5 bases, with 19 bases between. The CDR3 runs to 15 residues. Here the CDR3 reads CASSPRKTMGHEQYF. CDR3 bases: TGTGCCAGCAGCCCGCGCAAGACCATGGGCCACGAGCAGTACTTC.